One and the same sample provided the 24 T cell receptor beta chains below, sequenced in a study of blood T cell repertoires in COVID-19. Libraries were prepared by immunoSEQ multiplex PCR; TCRdb keeps only in-frame clonotypes and omits some of them. The sample carries over 250,000 clones, 86% recorded once. What was sequenced was PBMCs or T cells enriched from blood (not recorded which). All receptors derive from a woman in her late teens or twenties who had recovered from COVID-19.

The V call is TRBV9, the J call TRBJ1-2; perhaps TRBD1 as D (6 bases). The V and J ends lost 2 bases and 8 bases respectively, with 19 bases between them. The CDR3 totals 15 residues. Germline CDR1 SGDLS, CDR2 YYNGEE. The CDR3: CASSVSPQGLRGYTF. The CDR3, as DNA: TGTGCCAGCAGCGTTTCCCCGCAGGGGTTAAGGGGCTACACCTTC.

The J gene is TRBJ1-1, the V gene TRBV7-8; D is possibly TRBD1 (6 bases). V lost 5 bases to trimming and J lost 6 bases, with 13 bases between them. The CDR3 has 13 amino acids. The germline CDR1 and CDR2 sequences are SGHVS and FQNEAQ. CDR3 protein: CASSGWTAPEAFF. For the CDR3, the DNA is TGTGCCAGCAGCGGATGGACAGCCCCTGAAGCTTTCTTT.

This sequence joins TRBV14 and TRBJ1-2; D is ambiguous. Trimming pared 8 bases from V and 0 bases from J, leaving 4 bases between. The CDR3 sequence is 11 residues long. The germline V gene has CDR1 SGHDN and CDR2 FVKESK. The DNA for the CDR3 is TGTGCCAGCTCAGCTAACTATGGCTACACCTTC. Translating it yields CASSANYGYTF.

The chain employs TRBV3-1 (or the pseudogene TRBV3-2) and TRBJ2-3, with D maybe TRBD2 (6 bases). The ends were cut back, 4 bases at V and 2 bases at J, with 16 bases in the middle. The V gene's germline CDR1 is LGHDT and CDR2 YNNKEL (reference sequence). The CDR3 covers 16 residues. The CDR3 DNA reads TGTGCCAGCAGCCCGCTTGGTAGCGGATACACAGATACGCAGTATTTT. This codes for CASSPLGSGYTDTQYF.

The J gene is TRBJ2-7, the V gene TRBV19, with TRBD1 identical over 7 bases. V lost 2 bases to trimming and J lost 1 base; unmatched junction nucleotides: 5. The CDR3 is 15 residues long. CDR1 and CDR2 from the germline V gene are LNHDA and SQIVND (reference sequence). The CDR3 DNA reads TGTGCCAGTAGTATAATGCCAGGGGGTTCCTACGAGCAGTACTTC. It encodes CASSIMPGGSYEQYF.

There are a few counts of this clone. V gene TRBV27 combines with J gene TRBJ2-7, with TRBD1 identical over 9 bases. CDR1 is MNHEY and CDR2 is SMNVEV in the germline V gene (reference sequence). The CDR3 totals 15 residues. V lost 3 bases and J lost 3; bases outside the gene matches: 6. The CDR3 DNA reads as TGTGCCAGCAGTTTCAAGGACAGGGGTATCTACGAGCAGTACTTC. It is translated as CASSFKDRGIYEQYF.

This clone was recorded a few times. The chain couples TRBV5-5 to TRBJ2-7, with 12 positions matching TRBD2. In germline, CDR1 is SGHKS, CDR2 YYEKEE (reference sequence). The CDR3 consists of 14 residues. The V and J ends lost 0 bases and 6 bases, in that order; junction bases with no gene match: 1. The CDR3 bases are TGTGCCAGCAGCTTGGGACTAGCGGGGGCCGAGCAGTACTTC. Amino acid sequence: CASSLGLAGAEQYF.

The chain carries TRBV11-3 and TRBJ2-3; a possible D gene is TRBD1 (6 bases). The CDR3 sequence is 15 residues long. V was cut by 5 bases and J by 0 bases, with 12 bases left in between. Germline V lookup: CDR1 SGHNT, CDR2 YENEEA. The CDR3 is CASSEDSISTDTQYF. The CDR3 DNA is TGTGCCAGCAGCGAGGACAGTATTAGCACAGATACGCAGTATTTT. Looking up the rest from reference TRBV11-3 and TRBJ2-3 gives the full variable domain: EAGVVQSPRYKIIEKKQPVAFWCNPISGHNTLYWYLQNLGQGPELLIRYENEEAVDDSQLPKDRFSAERLKGVDSTLKIQPAELGDSAVYLCASSEDSISTDTQYFGPGTRLTVL.

This clone was seen only once. The V and J genes are TRBV27 and TRBJ1-5; 9 positions agree with TRBD1. V dropped 2 bases and J dropped 0; count of bases not matched to a gene: 11. There are 19 residues in the CDR3. Germline V gene lookup returns CDR1 MNHEY and CDR2 SMNVEV (reference sequence). The chain's CDR3 is CASSLEWSTGGDSNQPQHF. Written as DNA, the CDR3 is TGTGCCAGCAGTTTAGAATGGTCGACAGGGGGTGATAGCAATCAGCCCCAGCATTTT.

This sequence joins TRBV27 and TRBJ2-2; D is perhaps TRBD2 (6 bases). Germline CDR1 MNHEY, CDR2 SMNVEV (reference sequence). The ends were cut back, 7 bases at V and 6 bases at J, with 12 bases in the middle. This CDR3 has 13 residues. The CDR3 here is CASTGGGAGELFF. CDR3 bases: TGTGCCAGCACGGGTGGAGGGGCCGGGGAGCTGTTTTTT.

The chain's CDR3 is CASSPLVQGVITDTQYF. The CDR3 nucleotides read TGTGCCAGCAGCCCACTGGTACAGGGGGTGATCACAGATACGCAGTATTTT. The chain carries TRBV7-9 and TRBJ2-3; 8 bases agree with TRBD1. This CDR3 has 17 residues. CDR1 and CDR2 from the germline V gene are SEHNR and FQNEAQ (reference sequence). J lost 2 bases, V lost 5 bases, and 12 bases had no gene match.

The chain employs TRBV4-1 and TRBJ1-6; D is unresolved. This CDR3 has 16 amino acids. In germline, CDR1 is MGHRA, CDR2 YSYEKL. The germline V and J ends were trimmed by 3 bases and 9 bases, with 18 bases remaining between them. CDR3 DNA: TGCGCCAGCAGCCAGCTCGAGGGCCCCTTAGGTTCACCCCTCCACTTT. This codes for CASSQLEGPLGSPLHF.

The V call is TRBV11-2, the J call TRBJ1-2; 8 positions agree with TRBD1. This CDR3 is built from 14 residues. The J segment lost 0 bases and the V segment lost 4 bases, leaving 1 base of the junction unmatched. Germline CDR1 reads SGHAT; CDR2 reads FQNNGV. CDR3 region: CASSWDRTNYGYTF. CDR3 in DNA: TGTGCCAGCAGCTGGGACAGGACTAACTATGGCTACACCTTC.

V usage is TRBV3-1 (or the pseudogene TRBV3-2) and J usage is TRBJ1-1; TRBD1 agrees at 8 bases. Germline-derived CDR1 and CDR2 are LGHDT and YNNKEL (reference sequence). V trimming: 7 bases; J trimming: 7 bases; junction bases outside the gene matches: 5. This CDR3 region has 12 residues. CDR3 residues: CASTRQGIEAFF. In DNA, the CDR3 is TGTGCCAGCACCCGACAGGGGATTGAAGCTTTCTTT.

The sample holds a few counts of this clone. This chain joins TRBV2 and TRBJ1-2; 9 positions match TRBD1. Germline V gene sequence: CDR1 SNHLY, CDR2 FYNNEI. V dropped 6 bases and J dropped 2; count of bases not matched to a gene: 10. The CDR3 has 16 amino acids. The CDR3 reads CASRAIWTGANYGYTF. The DNA of the CDR3 is TGTGCCAGCAGGGCGATATGGACAGGGGCAAACTATGGCTACACCTTC.

The chain links TRBV5-1 to TRBJ2-7, with a possible D match to TRBD2 (6 bases). CDR1 is SGHRS and CDR2 is YFSETQ in the germline V gene. Trimming took off 2 bases at V and 0 bases at J, with 12 bases between the two ends. The CDR3 is 15 residues long. The CDR3 protein is CASSFAGTGSYEQYF. CDR3 DNA: TGCGCCAGCAGCTTCGCGGGGACTGGCTCCTACGAGCAGTACTTC.

The rearrangement links TRBV19 to TRBJ2-1, with 10 nucleotides matching TRBD1. Germline CDR1 LNHDA, CDR2 SQIVND (reference sequence). CDR3 length: 15 residues. V was clipped by 4 bases and J by 0 bases; unmatched bases: 0. The CDR3 loop reads CASSRTGGSYNEQFF. The CDR3 nucleotides are TGTGCCAGTAGTAGGACAGGGGGCTCCTACAATGAGCAGTTCTTC.

Points on this clone: Other DNA sequences in this sample translate to the same CDR3. CDR3 in DNA: TGTGCCAGCAGCGCAACGGGACAGGGGGCTTACGAGCAGTACTTC. Translated: CASSATGQGAYEQYF. The genes are TRBV9 and TRBJ2-7; TRBD1 matches at 12 bases. After removal of 3 bases from V and 4 bases from J, the junction contained 5 bases not matched to a gene. Germline V CDR1 and CDR2: SGDLS, YYNGEE. There are 15 residues in the CDR3. Supplemented by reference TRBV9 and TRBJ2-7, the full variable domain reads DSGVTQTPKHLITATGQRVTLRCSPRSGDLSVYWYQQSLDQGLQFLIQYYNGEERAKGNILERFSAQQFPDLHSELNLSSLELGDSALYFCASSATGQGAYEQYFGPGTRLTVT.

The genes are TRBV6-5 and TRBJ1-4; D is uncertain. CDR3 length: 13 amino acids. V dropped 0 bases and J dropped 7 bases, with 6 bases sitting between them. The V gene's germline CDR1 is MNHEY and CDR2 SVGAGI. This chain's CDR3 is CASSYSGGEKLFF. DNA for the CDR3: TGTGCCAGCAGTTACTCCGGCGGTGAAAAACTGTTTTTT.

This chain joins TRBV5-1 and TRBJ1-4, with D unclear. The germline gives CDR1 SGHRS, CDR2 YFSETQ. V gave up 0 bases and J gave up 4 bases, with 10 bases separating them. The CDR3 sequence is 15 residues long. The CDR3 nucleotides read TGCGCCAGCAGCTTGGGAGGCTCCGTTAATGAAAAACTGTTTTTT. Protein: CASSLGGSVNEKLFF.

This clone has just one count. The chain joins TRBV11-3 to TRBJ2-7; 7 nucleotides line up with TRBD2. CDR3 length: 18 residues. J gave up 2 bases and V 5 bases, and 18 bases lay outside the gene matches. Germline V gene lookup returns CDR1 SGHNT and CDR2 YENEEA. CDR3 nucleotide sequence: TGTGCCAGCAGCCAACAGTGGGGGGGAAGCGGCAGACCCTACGAGCAGTACTTC. Its translation is CASSQQWGGSGRPYEQYF.

The chain has TRBV7-2 and TRBJ2-2; 15 bases match TRBD2. Germline trimming cut 3 bases from V and 7 bases from J; bases unmatched to any gene: 9. Germline-derived CDR1 and CDR2 are SGHTA and FQGNSA. The CDR3 loop spans 18 amino acids. The CDR3 sequence is CASSLGLAGGPLGGELFF. CDR3 coding DNA: TGTGCCAGCAGCTTGGGACTAGCGGGGGGACCTCTGGGCGGGGAGCTGTTTTTT.

CDR3 bases: TGTGCCAGCAGCAAGAGGCTAGCGGGGGCCCCTGGTGAGCAGTACTTC. Its protein is CASSKRLAGAPGEQYF. The V call is TRBV13, the J call TRBJ2-7; the match to TRBD2 covers 10 bases. Germline loops: CDR1 PRHDT, CDR2 FYEKMQ (reference sequence). V lost 5 bases and J lost 7; bases outside the gene matches: 14. The CDR3 consists of 16 residues.

This CDR3 reads CASSPLTGGSNNEQFF. In DNA form, the CDR3 reads TGTGCCAGCAGCCCATTGACAGGGGGCAGCAACAATGAGCAGTTCTTC. The gene calls are TRBV13 and TRBJ2-1, with 10 bases fitting TRBD1. The CDR3 is 16 residues long. The germline gives CDR1 PRHDT, CDR2 FYEKMQ (reference sequence). Losses at the gene ends were 5 bases for V and 5 bases for J; bases not matched to a gene: 9.